The clone carrying this T cell receptor (beta chain) came up many times. V shed 5 bases and J shed 0 bases, with 14 bases lying between them. The CDR3 extends over 15 amino acids. Looked up from germline, CDR1 is DFQATT and CDR2 is SNEGSKA (reference sequence). The sample originates from a study of regulatory T cells in long-lasting Graves disease. For TCR beta, libraries came from iRepertoire HTBI primers and Arm-PCR of CDR3 regions. TCRdb independently ran MiXCR on the multiplex PCR reads; one entry per CDR3 protein. Of a few hundred thousand distinct CDR3 sequences listed, 15% to 20% are singletons. Time point: newly diagnosed GD, antithyroid drugs for less than 3 months. The TCR library was made from RNA extracted from PBMCs. The sample was also reused in another study, on T cells in Graves' hyperthyroidism and ophthalmopathy. From that report: The HTBI primer set was used in a first-round RT-PCR of the TCR CDR3.

The chain joins TRBV20-1 to TRBJ2-1; a weak D match, TRBD1 (6 bases). The TCR originated in a woman younger than 35 with Graves disease. Here the sequenced sample was peripheral blood mononuclear cells (PBMCs), taken at new diagnosis, from a patient treated with antithyroid drugs. In DNA form, the CDR3 reads TGCAGTGCTTTGAGACAGGCGAGCTCCTACAATGAGCAGTTCTTC. The encoded protein is CSALRQASSYNEQFF.